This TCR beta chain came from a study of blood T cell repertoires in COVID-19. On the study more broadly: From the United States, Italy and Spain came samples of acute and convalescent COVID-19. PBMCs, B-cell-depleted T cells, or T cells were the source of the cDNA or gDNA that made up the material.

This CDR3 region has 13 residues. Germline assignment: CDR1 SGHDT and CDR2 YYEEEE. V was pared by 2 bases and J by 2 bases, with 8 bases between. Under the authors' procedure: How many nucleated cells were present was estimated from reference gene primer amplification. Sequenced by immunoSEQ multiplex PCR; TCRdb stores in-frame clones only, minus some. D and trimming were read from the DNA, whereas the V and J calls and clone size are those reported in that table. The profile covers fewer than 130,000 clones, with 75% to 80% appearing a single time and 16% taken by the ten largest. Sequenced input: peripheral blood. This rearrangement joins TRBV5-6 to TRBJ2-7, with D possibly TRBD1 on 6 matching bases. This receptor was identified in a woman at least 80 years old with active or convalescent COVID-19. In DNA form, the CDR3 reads TGTGCCAGCAGCTTACAGGGACCCTACGAGCAGTACTTC. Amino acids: CASSLQGPYEQYF.